This TCR beta chain was sequenced for a study of shared clonotypes between healthy human individuals. TCRdb keeps only in-frame clones here, not all; method: immunoSEQ multiplex PCR. The table has 1,500,000 or so clones, approximately 96% seen once. Germline lookup yields CDR1 SGHNT and CDR2 YYREEE (reference sequence). The CDR3 consists of 15 residues. With 4 bases clipped from V and 2 bases from J, the junction kept 4 bases outside the gene matches. The chain combines TRBV5-4 with TRBJ2-5; 11 bases match TRBD2. The source is a man younger than 45 in good health. Sequencing was carried out using naive CD4+ T cells sorted from blood. The subset here: CD45RA+ positively selected. The CDR3 DNA is TGTGCCAGCAGCACCCGGACTAGCGGGCAAGAGACCCAGTACTTC. Residues: CASSTRTSGQETQYF. Looking up the rest from reference TRBV5-4 and TRBJ2-5 gives the full variable domain: ETGVTQSPTHLIKTRGQQVTLRCSSQSGHNTVSWYQQALGQGPQFIFQYYREEENGRGNFPPRFSGLQFPNYSSELNVNALELDDSALYLCASSTRTSGQETQYFGPGTRLLVL.